This TCR beta chain was sequenced during a study of siplizumab effects on memory and regulatory T cells. General study findings and limits: Both greater diversity than memory cells and a major contribution to the alloresponse seemed to characterize naive T cells.

The method was immunoSEQ multiplex PCR; TCRdb's version includes in-frame clones alone and lacks a portion of them. The table has over 70,000 clones, roughly 94% seen once. About this clone: Its antigen is not identified.

With 4 bases removed from V and 6 bases from J, the gap between germline ends came to 15 bases. Germline lookup yields CDR1 MNHEY and CDR2 SMNVEV (reference sequence). The CDR3 is 14 residues long. This TCR was recovered from a human donor in good health. The sequenced sample consisted of CD8+ T cells sorted from blood. This chain connects TRBV27 to TRBJ2-5; a weak D match, TRBD2 (6 bases). CDR3 bases: TGTGCCAGCAGTTCCTCCGGGGGAGAAAAGACCCAGTACTTC. This translates into CASSSSGGEKTQYF.